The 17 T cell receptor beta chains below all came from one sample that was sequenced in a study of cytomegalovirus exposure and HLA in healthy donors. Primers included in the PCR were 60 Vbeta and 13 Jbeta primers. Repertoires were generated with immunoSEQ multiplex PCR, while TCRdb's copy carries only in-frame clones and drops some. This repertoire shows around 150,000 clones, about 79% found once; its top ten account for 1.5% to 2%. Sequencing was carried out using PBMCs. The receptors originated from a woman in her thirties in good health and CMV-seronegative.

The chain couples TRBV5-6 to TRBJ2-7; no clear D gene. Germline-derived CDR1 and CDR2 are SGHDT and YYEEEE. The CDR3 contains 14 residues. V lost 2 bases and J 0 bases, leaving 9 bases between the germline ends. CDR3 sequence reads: CASSFKRFSYEQYF. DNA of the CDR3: TGTGCCAGCAGCTTTAAGAGGTTCTCCTACGAGCAGTACTTC.

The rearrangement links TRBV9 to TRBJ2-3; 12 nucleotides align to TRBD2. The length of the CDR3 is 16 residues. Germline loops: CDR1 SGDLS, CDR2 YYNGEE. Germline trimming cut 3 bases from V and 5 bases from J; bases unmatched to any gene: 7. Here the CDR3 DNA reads TGTGCCAGCAGCGCCGAACTAGCGGGGGGCCAAGATACGCAGTATTTT. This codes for CASSAELAGGQDTQYF.

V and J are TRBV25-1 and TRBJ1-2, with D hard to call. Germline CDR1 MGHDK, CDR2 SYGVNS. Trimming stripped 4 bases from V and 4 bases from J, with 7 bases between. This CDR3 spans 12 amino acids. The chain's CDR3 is CASSGTTYGYTF. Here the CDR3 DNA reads TGTGCCAGCAGTGGAACTACCTATGGCTACACCTTC.

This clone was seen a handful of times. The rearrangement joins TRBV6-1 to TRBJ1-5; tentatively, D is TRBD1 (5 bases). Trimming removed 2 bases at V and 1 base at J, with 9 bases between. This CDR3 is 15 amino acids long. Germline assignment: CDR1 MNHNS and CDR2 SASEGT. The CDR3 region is CASSEFGASNQPQHF. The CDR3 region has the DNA TGTGCCAGCAGTGAATTTGGGGCCAGCAATCAGCCCCAGCATTTT.

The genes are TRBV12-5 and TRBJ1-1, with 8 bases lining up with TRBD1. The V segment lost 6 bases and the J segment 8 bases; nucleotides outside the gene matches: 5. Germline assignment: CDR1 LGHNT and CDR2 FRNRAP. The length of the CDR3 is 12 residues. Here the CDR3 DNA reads TGTGCTAGTGGGGAACAGGGGGACGAAGCTTTCTTT. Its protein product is CASGEQGDEAFF.

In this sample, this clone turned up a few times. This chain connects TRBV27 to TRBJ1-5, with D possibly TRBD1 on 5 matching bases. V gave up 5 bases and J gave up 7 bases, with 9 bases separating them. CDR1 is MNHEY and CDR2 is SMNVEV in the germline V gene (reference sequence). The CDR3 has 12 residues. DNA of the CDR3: TGTGCCAGCAGTGCGTGGGGCCAGCCCCAGCATTTT. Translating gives CASSAWGQPQHF.

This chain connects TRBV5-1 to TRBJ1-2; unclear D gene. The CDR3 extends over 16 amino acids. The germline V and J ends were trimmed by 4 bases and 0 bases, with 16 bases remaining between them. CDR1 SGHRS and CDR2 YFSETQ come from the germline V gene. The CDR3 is CASSQRGPGTNYGYTF. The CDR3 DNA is TGCGCCAGCAGCCAAAGAGGGCCGGGGACTAACTATGGCTACACCTTC.

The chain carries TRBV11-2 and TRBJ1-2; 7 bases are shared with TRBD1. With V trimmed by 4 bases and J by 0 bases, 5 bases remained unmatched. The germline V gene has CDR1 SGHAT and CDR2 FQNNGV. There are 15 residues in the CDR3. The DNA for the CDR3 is TGTGCCAGCAGCTCATTGGGACAGACTAACTATGGCTACACCTTC. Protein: CASSSLGQTNYGYTF.

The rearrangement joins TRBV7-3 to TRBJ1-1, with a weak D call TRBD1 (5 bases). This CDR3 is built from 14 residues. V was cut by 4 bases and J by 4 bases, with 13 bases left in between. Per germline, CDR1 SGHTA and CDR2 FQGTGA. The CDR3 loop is CASSSNQDITEAFF. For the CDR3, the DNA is TGTGCCAGCAGCTCGAATCAGGACATCACTGAAGCTTTCTTT.

CDR3: CASAATGSYNEQFF. The CDR3 DNA sequence: TGTGCCAGCGCCGCCACAGGGAGTTACAATGAGCAGTTCTTC. The V call is TRBV28, the J call TRBJ2-1, with D tentatively TRBD1 (6 bases). This CDR3 contains 14 residues. Germline V gives CDR1 MDHEN, CDR2 SYDVKM. V was clipped by 8 bases and J by 4 bases, with 15 bases between them.

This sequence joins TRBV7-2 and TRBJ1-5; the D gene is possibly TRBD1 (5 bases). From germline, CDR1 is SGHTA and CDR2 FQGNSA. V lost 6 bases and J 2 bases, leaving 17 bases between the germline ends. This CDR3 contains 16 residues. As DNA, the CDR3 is TGTGCCAGCAGGGAGGAGGGCAAGGGGCGCAATCAGCCCCAGCATTTT. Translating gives CASREEGKGRNQPQHF.

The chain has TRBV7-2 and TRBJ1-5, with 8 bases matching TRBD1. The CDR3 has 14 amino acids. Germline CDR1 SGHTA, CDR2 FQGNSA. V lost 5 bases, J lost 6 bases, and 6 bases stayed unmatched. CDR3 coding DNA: TGTGCCAGCAGCCCAACAGGGGGGACTCAGCCCCAGCATTTT. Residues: CASSPTGGTQPQHF.

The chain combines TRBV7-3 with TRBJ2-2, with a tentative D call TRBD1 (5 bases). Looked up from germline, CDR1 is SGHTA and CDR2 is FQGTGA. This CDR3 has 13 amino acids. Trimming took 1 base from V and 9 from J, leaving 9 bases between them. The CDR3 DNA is TGTGCCAGCAGCTTAAAGGGGCCCCGGGAGCTGTTTTTT. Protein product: CASSLKGPRELFF.

CDR3 protein: CASSSRLAGYPTYEQYF. The CDR3 DNA reads TGTGCCAGCAGTTCGAGACTAGCGGGGTACCCAACCTACGAGCAGTACTTC. V usage is TRBV27 and J usage is TRBJ2-7, with 11 bases aligning to TRBD2. With 4 bases clipped from V and 2 bases from J, the junction kept 10 bases outside the gene matches. This CDR3 has 17 amino acids. The germline V gene has CDR1 MNHEY and CDR2 SMNVEV (reference sequence).

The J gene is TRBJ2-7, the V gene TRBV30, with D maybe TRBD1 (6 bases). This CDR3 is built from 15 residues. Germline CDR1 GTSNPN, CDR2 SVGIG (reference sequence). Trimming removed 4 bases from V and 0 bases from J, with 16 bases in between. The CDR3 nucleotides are TGTGCCTGGAACCTTTTAAAGGACAGCTCCTACGAGCAGTACTTC. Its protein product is CAWNLLKDSSYEQYF.

CDR3 in DNA: TGTGCCAGCAGCCCGACAGTGGCCGGGGAGCTGTTTTTT. This encodes CASSPTVAGELFF. The chain is built from TRBV5-4 and TRBJ2-2; D perhaps matches TRBD1 (5 bases). The V end lost 4 bases, the J end lost 6 bases, and 10 bases lay between the germline ends. CDR3 length equals 13 residues. Germline loops: CDR1 SGHNT, CDR2 YYREEE (reference sequence).

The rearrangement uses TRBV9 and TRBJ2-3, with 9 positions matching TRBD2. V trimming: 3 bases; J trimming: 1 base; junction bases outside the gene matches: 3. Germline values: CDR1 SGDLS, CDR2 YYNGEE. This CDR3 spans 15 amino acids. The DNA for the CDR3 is TGTGCCAGCAGCGCCAGGACTAGCGGCACAGATACGCAGTATTTT. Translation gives CASSARTSGTDTQYF.